The present TCR beta chain was sequenced within a study of neurological immune-mediated disorders. TCRdb fed the 5' RACE reads into MiXCR, producing one record per CDR3 protein. The sample includes around 40,000 distinct CDR3 sequences, 6.5% to 8.5% of them seen just once. Overall study results and limits: The highest TCR clonal expansion occurred in HTLV-1-associated myelopathy; multiple sclerosis fell below healthy controls.

Germline V gene lookup returns CDR1 SNHLY and CDR2 FYNNEI. The trim removed 4 bases at V and 4 bases at J, leaving 7 bases unmatched. CDR3 size: 15 residues. This clonotype was counted ten times or more. The antigen is unknown. Sorted libraries drew on approximately 960,000 CD4+ or CD8+ T cells. This clonotype was obtained from a man in his fifties in good health. The sequenced sample was CD4+ T cells from blood. The V and J genes are TRBV2 and TRBJ2-1; 7 nucleotides line up with TRBD2. Written as DNA, the CDR3 is TGTGCCAGCAGTGTAACTAGCGAAAAATACAATGAGCAGTTCTTC. Its protein is CASSVTSEKYNEQFF.